The clone carrying this TCR beta chain was observed a single time. The data were taken from a study of blood T cell repertoires in COVID-19. Study-wide background: Researchers got acute and convalescent COVID-19 samples from the United States, Italy and Spain. PBMCs, B-cell-depleted T cells, or T cells provided the cDNA or gDNA that made up the material.

The CDR3 is 13 amino acids. The germline V gene encodes CDR1 MDHEN and CDR2 SYDVKM. V lost 6 bases and J lost 5; bases outside the gene matches: 6. The data were produced by immunoSEQ multiplex PCR, yet TCRdb's version contains in-frame clones alone and is incomplete. The sample has roughly 190,000 clones; around 84% are singletons. The clonotype originates from a woman in her 70s with COVID-19, enrolled during active disease. V usage is TRBV28 and J usage is TRBJ2-5, with 7 bases aligning to TRBD1. Sequencing was carried out using peripheral blood. In DNA form, the CDR3 reads TGTGCCAGCAGACGACAGGGCGGGGAGACCCAGTACTTC. This codes for CASRRQGGETQYF.